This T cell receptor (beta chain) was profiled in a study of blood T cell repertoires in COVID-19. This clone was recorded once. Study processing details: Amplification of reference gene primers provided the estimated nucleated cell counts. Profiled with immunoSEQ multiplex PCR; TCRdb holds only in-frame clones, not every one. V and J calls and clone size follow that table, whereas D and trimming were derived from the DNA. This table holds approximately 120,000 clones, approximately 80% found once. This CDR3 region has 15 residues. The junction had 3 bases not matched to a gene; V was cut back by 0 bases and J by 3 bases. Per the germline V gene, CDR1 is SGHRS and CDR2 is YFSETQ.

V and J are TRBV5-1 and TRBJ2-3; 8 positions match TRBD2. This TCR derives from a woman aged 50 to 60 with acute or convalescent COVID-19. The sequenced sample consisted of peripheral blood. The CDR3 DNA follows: TGCGCCAGCAGCTTGGTCTCGGGGGGGACAGATACGCAGTATTTT. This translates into CASSLVSGGTDTQYF.